These 8 T cell receptor beta chains share one sample of origin, sequenced in a study of monozygotic twins with inflammatory bowel disease (dated by TCRdb to between 2019 and 2020). Preparation of the library involved 5' RACE. Sequencing was performed on an Illumina HiSeq 2500. Through TCRdb reprocessing, the reads give one entry per CDR3 protein sequence; DNA is omitted. The sample table records approximately 400,000 distinct CDR3 sequences. 2% to 3% of the sample lies in the top ten. Sequences were obtained from blood. These receptor sequences come from a human donor with ulcerative colitis or Crohn's disease, or a healthy co-twin of an affected twin (not recorded which).

The V and J genes are TRBV14 and TRBJ1-5; TCRdb designates TRBD1, a call that cannot be tested without DNA. Per the germline V gene, CDR1 is SGHDN and CDR2 is FVKESK. The CDR3 has 13 amino acids. CDR3 amino acids: CAERDSRAQPQHF.

The chain uses TRBV10-3 and TRBJ2-3; there is no DNA to check the TCRdb D call of TRBD2. The CDR3 length is 13 residues. Germline CDR1 ENHRY, CDR2 SYGVKD. CDR3 in amino acids: CAISGPPGDTQYF.

The J gene is TRBJ2-7, the V gene TRBV30; there is no DNA to check the TCRdb D call of TRBD1. Germline values: CDR1 GTSNPN, CDR2 SVGIG (reference sequence). The CDR3 spans 14 residues. The CDR3 reads CAWTQGPHSYEQYF.

The chain joins TRBV27 to TRBJ2-7; checking the TCRdb D call of TRBD1 is not possible without DNA. CDR1 is MNHEY, CDR2 SMNVEV, per germline (reference sequence). This CDR3 has 18 amino acids. The CDR3 sequence is CASSLKPPGGGAVYEQYF.

The chain has TRBV24-1 and TRBJ2-7. The germline V gene encodes CDR1 KGHDR and CDR2 SFDVKD. The CDR3 is made up of 13 amino acids. The CDR3 sequence is CATSDEDDYEQYF.

The chain recombines TRBV12-3 or TRBV12-4 with TRBJ2-1. CDR3 size: 12 residues. The CDR3 is CASSIRTNEQFF.

V and J are TRBV27 and TRBJ2-3; TCRdb names TRBD1, which stays unverified in the absence of DNA. The CDR3 sequence is 16 residues long. Germline CDR1 is MNHEY and CDR2 is SMNVEV (reference sequence). CDR3 sequence reads: CASSLFGGTRTDTQYF.

V gene TRBV30 combines with J gene TRBJ1-1; the TCRdb D gene call, TRBD1, has no DNA to confirm it. Germline V lookup: CDR1 GTSNPN, CDR2 SVGIG (reference sequence). This CDR3 is built from 11 residues. The CDR3 reads CAWGQGAEAFF.